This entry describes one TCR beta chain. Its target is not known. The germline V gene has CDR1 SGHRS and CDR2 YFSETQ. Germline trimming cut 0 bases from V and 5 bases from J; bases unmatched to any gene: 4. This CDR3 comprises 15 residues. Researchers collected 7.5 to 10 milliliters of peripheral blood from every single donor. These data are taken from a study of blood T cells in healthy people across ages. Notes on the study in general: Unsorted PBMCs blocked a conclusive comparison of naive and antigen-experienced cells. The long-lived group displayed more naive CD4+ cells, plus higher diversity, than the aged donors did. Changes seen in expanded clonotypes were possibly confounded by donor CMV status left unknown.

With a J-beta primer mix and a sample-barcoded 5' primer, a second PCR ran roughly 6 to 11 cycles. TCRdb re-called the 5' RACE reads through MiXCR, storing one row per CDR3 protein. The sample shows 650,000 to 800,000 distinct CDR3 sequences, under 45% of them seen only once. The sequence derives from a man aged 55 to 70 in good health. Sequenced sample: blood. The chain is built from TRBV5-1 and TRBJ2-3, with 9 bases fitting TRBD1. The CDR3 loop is CASSLATGGIDTQYF. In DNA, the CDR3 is TGCGCCAGCAGCTTGGCGACAGGGGGGATAGATACGCAGTATTTT.